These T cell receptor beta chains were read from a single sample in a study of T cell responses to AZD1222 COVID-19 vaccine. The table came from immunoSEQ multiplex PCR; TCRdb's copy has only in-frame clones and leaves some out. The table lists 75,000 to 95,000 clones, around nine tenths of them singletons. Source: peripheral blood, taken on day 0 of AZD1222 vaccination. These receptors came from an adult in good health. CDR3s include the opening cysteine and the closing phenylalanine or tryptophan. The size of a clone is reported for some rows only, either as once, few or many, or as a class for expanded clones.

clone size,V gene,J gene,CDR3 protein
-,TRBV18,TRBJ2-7,CASSPGTGADEQYF
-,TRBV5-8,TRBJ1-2,CASSSIDTRGYTF
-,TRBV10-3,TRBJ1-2,CAISTGTYGYTF
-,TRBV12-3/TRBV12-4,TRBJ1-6,CASSLGNSPLHF
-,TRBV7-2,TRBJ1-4,CASKQGAREKLFF
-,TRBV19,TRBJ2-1,CASKVGQGNSEQFF
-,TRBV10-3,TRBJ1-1,CAIRDPGQGNRAFF
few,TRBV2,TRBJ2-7,CASQGQGSSYEQYF
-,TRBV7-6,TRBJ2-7,CASSLQGGREQYF
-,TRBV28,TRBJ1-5,CGEGTGSRTNQPQHF
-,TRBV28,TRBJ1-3,CASKGTPDTIYF
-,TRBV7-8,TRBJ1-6,CASSLWAANYNSPLHF
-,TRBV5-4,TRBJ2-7,CASSLVSGRDEQYF
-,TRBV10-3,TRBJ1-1,CAISQRDSQAFF
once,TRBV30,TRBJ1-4,CAWRTGVNEKLFF
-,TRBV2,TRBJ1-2,CASRDRGPLANYGYTF